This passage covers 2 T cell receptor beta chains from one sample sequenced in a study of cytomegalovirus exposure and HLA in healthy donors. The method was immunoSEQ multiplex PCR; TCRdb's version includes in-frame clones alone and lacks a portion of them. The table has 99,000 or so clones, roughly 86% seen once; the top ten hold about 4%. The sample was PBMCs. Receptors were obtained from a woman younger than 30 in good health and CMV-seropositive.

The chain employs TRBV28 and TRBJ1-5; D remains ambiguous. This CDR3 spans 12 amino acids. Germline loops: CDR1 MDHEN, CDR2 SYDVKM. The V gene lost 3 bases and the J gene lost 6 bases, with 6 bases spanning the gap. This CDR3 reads CASSLEVQPQHF. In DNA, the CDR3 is TGTGCCAGCAGTTTGGAGGTTCAGCCCCAGCATTTT.

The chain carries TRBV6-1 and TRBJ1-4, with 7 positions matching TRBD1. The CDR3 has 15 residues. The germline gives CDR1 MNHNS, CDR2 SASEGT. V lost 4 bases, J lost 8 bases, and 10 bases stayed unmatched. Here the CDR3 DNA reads TGTGCCAGCAGTGCCCAACAGGGGTTGGGCGAAAAACTGTTTTTT. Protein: CASSAQQGLGEKLFF.